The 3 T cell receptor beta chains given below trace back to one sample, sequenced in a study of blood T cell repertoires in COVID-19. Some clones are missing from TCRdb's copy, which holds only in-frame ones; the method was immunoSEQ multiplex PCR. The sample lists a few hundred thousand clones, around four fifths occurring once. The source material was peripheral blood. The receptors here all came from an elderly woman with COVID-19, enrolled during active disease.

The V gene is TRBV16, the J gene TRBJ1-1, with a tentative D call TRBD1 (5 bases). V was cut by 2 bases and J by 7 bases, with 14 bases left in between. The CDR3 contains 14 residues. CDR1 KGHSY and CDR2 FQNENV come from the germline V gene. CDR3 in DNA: TGTGCCAGCAGCCAACCTTCGGGGAGGGGTGAAGCTTTCTTT. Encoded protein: CASSQPSGRGEAFF.

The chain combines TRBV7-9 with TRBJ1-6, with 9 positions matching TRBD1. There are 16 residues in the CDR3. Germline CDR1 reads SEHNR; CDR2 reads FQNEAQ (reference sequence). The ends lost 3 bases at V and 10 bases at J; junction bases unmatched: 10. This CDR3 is CASSFTSGTGSSPLHF. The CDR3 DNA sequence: TGTGCCAGCAGCTTCACCTCCGGGACAGGGTCCTCACCCCTCCACTTT.

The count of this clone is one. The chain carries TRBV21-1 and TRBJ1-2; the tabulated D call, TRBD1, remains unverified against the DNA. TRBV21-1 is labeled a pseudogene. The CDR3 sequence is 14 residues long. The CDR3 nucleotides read TGTGCCAGCAGCAAAACGACAGGGGCACCGGGCTACACCTTC. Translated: CASSKTTGAPGYTF.